A selection of T cell receptor beta chains follows, all from one sample in a study of shared clonotypes between healthy human individuals. Assay: immunoSEQ multiplex PCR; the TCRdb copy retains only in-frame clones and omits some. The sample lists 2 million to 2.5 million clones, 80% to 95% occurring once. The sequenced sample was naive CD4+ T cells from PBMCs. The source of these receptors is a man aged 18 to 29 in good health. Some clones in this sample may be carry-over from other donors' samples. CDR3s leave out the opening cysteine and the closing phenylalanine or tryptophan.

TRBV5-1	TRBJ2-2	ASSDRGATGELF
TRBV7-9	TRBJ2-5	ASSIVAGIGGGETQY
TRBV5-3	TRBJ1-1	ARSYYGRTGGVTEAF
TRBV6-6	TRBJ2-2	ASSFYGSPGGELF
TRBV27	TRBJ1-5	ASSARGFGQPQH
TRBV5-6	TRBJ2-5	ASSLGGVGETQY
TRBV9	TRBJ2-7	ASSVGGGREQY
TRBV7-2	TRBJ2-3	ASSFSGSPDTQY
TRBV4-1	TRBJ2-4	ASSQGLAGELIAKNIQY
TRBV5-1	TRBJ2-7	ASSLTGSYEQY
TRBV7-3	TRBJ1-2	ASSPTSASPGYT
TRBV18	TRBJ2-4	ASAPRTGENIQY
TRBV11-2	TRBJ2-1	ASSLAVTSGRYNEQF
TRBV30	TRBJ2-3	AWSATTGGTDTQY
TRBV29-1	TRBJ1-3	SVESRGNTIY
TRBV5-4	TRBJ2-7	ASSRRGGGEQY
TRBV28	TRBJ2-3	ATFLAGGRDTQY
TRBV10-3	TRBJ1-2	AISSLRVDYGYT
TRBV18	TRBJ2-2	ASSPGRNTGELF
TRBV25-1	TRBJ2-5	ASTDVATQY
TRBV2	TRBJ2-5	ASSWISRFEETQY
TRBV7-8	TRBJ1-2	ASSPGTGALRGYT
TRBV11-3	TRBJ1-1	ASSRDRGTEAF
TRBV27	TRBJ2-7	ASASTGLETGAPYEQY